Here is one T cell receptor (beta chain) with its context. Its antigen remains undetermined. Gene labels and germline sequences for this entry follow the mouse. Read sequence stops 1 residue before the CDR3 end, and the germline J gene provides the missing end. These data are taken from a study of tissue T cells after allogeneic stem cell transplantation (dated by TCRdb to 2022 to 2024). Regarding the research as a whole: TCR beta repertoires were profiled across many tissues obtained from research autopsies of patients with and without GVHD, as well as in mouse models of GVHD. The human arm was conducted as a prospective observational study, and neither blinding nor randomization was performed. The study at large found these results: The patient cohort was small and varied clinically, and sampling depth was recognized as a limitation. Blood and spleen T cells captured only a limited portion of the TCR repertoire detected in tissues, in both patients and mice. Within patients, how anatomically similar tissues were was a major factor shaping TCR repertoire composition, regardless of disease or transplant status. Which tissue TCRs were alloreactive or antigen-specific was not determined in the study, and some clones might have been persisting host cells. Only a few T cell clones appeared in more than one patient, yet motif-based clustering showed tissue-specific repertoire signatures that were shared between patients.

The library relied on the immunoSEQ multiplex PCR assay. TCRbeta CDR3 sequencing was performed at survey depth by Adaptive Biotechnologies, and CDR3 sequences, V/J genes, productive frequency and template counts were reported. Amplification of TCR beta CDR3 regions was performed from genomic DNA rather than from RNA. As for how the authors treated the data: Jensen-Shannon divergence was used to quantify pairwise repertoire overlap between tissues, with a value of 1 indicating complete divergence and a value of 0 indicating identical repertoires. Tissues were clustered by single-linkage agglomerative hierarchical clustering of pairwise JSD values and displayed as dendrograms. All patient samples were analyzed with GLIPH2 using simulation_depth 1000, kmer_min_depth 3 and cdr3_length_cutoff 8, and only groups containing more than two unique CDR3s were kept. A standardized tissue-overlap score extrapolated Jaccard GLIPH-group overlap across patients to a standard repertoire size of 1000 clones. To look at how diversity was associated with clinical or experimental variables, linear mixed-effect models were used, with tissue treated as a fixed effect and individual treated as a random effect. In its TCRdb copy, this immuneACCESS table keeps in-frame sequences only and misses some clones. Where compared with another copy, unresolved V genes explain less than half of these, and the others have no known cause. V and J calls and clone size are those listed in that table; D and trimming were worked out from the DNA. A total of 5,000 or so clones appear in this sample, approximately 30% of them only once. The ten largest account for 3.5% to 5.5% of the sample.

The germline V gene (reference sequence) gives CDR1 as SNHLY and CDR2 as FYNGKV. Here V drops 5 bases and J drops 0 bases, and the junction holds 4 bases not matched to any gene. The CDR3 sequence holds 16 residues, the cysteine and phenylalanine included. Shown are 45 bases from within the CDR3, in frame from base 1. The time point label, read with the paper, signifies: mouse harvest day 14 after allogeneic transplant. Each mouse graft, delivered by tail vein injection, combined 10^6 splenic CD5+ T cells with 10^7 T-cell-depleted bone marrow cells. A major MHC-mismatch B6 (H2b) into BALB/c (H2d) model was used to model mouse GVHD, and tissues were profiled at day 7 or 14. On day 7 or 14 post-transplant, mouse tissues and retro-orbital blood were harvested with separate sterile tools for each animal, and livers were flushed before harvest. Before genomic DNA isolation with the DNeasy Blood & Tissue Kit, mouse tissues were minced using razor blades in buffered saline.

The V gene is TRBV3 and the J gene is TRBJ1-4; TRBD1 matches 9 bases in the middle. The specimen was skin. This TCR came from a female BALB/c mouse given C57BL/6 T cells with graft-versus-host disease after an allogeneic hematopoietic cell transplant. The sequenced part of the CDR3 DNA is TGTGCCAGCAGCGTCGGGACAGGGCTTTCCAACGAAAGATTATTT. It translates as CASSVGTGLSNERLF. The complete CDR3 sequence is CASSVGTGLSNERLFF.